The clone carrying this T cell receptor beta chain was counted between two and nine times. Its cognate antigen is unknown. The CDR3 totals 16 residues. Losses at the gene ends were 3 bases for V and 6 bases for J; bases not matched to a gene: 12. Germline loops: CDR1 SGHDT, CDR2 YYEEEE. Amplification used 60 Vbeta primers and 13 Jbeta primers. Assay used: immunoSEQ multiplex PCR; TCRdb lists only in-frame clones, some missing. The table includes about 160,000 clones, roughly 80% detected once. The source of the sample is a study of cytomegalovirus exposure and HLA in healthy donors. Points from the study as a whole: Relative to equally common others, HLA-associated TCR beta chains showed greater clonal expansion in a later analysis.

The gene calls are TRBV5-6 and TRBJ2-3; 8 nucleotides match TRBD2. The sequence was collected from a female donor in good health and CMV-seronegative. The specimen was PBMCs. The CDR3 loop reads CASSSLPGGPSDTQYF. The CDR3 DNA sequence: TGTGCCAGCAGCTCTCTCCCGGGAGGGCCCTCGGATACGCAGTATTTT. Looking up the rest from reference TRBV5-6 and TRBJ2-3 gives the full variable domain: DAGVTQSPTHLIKTRGQQVTLRCSPKSGHDTVSWYQQALGQGPQFIFQYYEEEERQRGNFPDRFSGHQFPNYSSELNVNALLLGDSALYLCASSSLPGGPSDTQYFGPGTRLTVL.